The 31 T cell receptor beta chains below come from one sample, sequenced in a study of blood T cell repertoires in COVID-19. Sequencing was performed with immunoSEQ multiplex PCR; in TCRdb, only in-frame clones are kept and a portion is missing. In the table there are 220,000 or so clones, 70% to 85% of which are singletons. Sequencing used PBMCs or T cells enriched from blood (not recorded which). The origin of the receptors is a woman aged 60 to 75 who had recovered from COVID-19.

The J gene is TRBJ1-2, the V gene TRBV19; D possibly corresponds to TRBD1 (6 bases). The CDR3 loop spans 16 amino acids. Germline V CDR1 and CDR2: LNHDA, SQIVND (reference sequence). Trimming removed 6 bases at V and 4 bases at J, with 21 bases between. CDR3 region: CASSETGYSYFYGYTF. Here the CDR3 DNA reads TGTGCCAGTAGCGAAACAGGGTACTCCTACTTCTATGGCTACACCTTC.

As DNA, the CDR3 is TGCAGCGTTGCCACCGGACAGCGCAATGAGCAGTTCTTC. Translation: CSVATGQRNEQFF. The gene calls are TRBV29-1 and TRBJ2-1; TRBD1 might be the D (6 bases). The CDR3 has 13 residues. Germline CDR1 is SQVTM and CDR2 is ANQGSEA. V lost 4 bases and J lost 6, with 13 bases in between.

Only one count was recorded for this clone. The chain combines TRBV12-5 with TRBJ2-7; TRBD1 aligns across 10 bases. The CDR3 is 15 residues long. The germline CDR1 and CDR2 sequences are LGHNT and FRNRAP. After removal of 4 bases from V and 4 bases from J, the junction contained 7 bases not matched to a gene. The CDR3 is CASGWDRGSEYEQYF. For the CDR3, the DNA is TGTGCTAGTGGTTGGGACAGGGGAAGCGAGTACGAGCAGTACTTC.

This clone has more than one count but fewer than ten. The chain joins TRBV19 to TRBJ2-1; D unclear. V was pared by 4 bases and J by 6 bases, with 10 bases between. CDR3 length: 13 residues. Per the germline V gene, CDR1 is LNHDA and CDR2 is SQIVND (reference sequence). The CDR3 region is CASSRVPGNEQFF. The CDR3 DNA reads as TGTGCCAGTAGTAGGGTCCCAGGCAATGAGCAGTTCTTC.

V usage is TRBV20-1 and J usage is TRBJ1-5; TRBD1 agrees at 9 bases. There are 13 residues in the CDR3. The germline CDR1 and CDR2 sequences are DFQATT and SNEGSKA (reference sequence). Trimming at V came to 3 bases and at J to 12 bases, leaving 9 bases not matched to a gene. CDR3 sequence reads: CSASVTGGSLQHF. CDR3 bases: TGCAGTGCTAGTGTGACAGGGGGAAGTCTCCAGCATTTT.

This clone was counted only a few times. The rearrangement uses TRBV7-2 and TRBJ2-5; 7 bases align to TRBD2. After removal of 6 bases from V and 1 base from J, the junction contained 5 bases not matched to a gene. The germline V gene has CDR1 SGHTA and CDR2 FQGNSA. The CDR3 has 14 amino acids. The CDR3 protein is CASSRTRGQETQYF. The CDR3 region has the DNA TGTGCCAGCAGTCGGACTAGGGGCCAAGAGACCCAGTACTTC.

This chain connects TRBV9 to TRBJ1-2, with 8 bases fitting TRBD1. The ends lost 0 bases at V and 4 bases at J; junction bases unmatched: 8. The germline V gene encodes CDR1 SGDLS and CDR2 YYNGEE. The CDR3 is 16 amino acids. In DNA, the CDR3 is TGTGCCAGCAGCGTAGAAGGCGGACAGGGAGGCTATGGCTACACCTTC. Amino acid sequence: CASSVEGGQGGYGYTF. The full variable domain, completed using reference TRBV9 and TRBJ1-2, is DSGVTQTPKHLITATGQRVTLRCSPRSGDLSVYWYQQSLDQGLQFLIQYYNGEERAKGNILERFSAQQFPDLHSELNLSSLELGDSALYFCASSVEGGQGGYGYTFGSGTRLTVV.

The chain joins TRBV4-2 to TRBJ2-3; 12 bases are a match to TRBD2. The V gene end was trimmed by 1 base and the J gene end by 0 bases; junction bases not matched to a gene: 14. This CDR3 is 21 amino acids long. In germline, CDR1 is LGHNA, CDR2 YNFKEQ. CDR3 coding DNA: TGTGCCAGCAGCCAAGTTACGTTCGGGCTAGCGGGAGGGATTAGCACAGATACGCAGTATTTT. Translated: CASSQVTFGLAGGISTDTQYF.

This chain joins TRBV10-3 and TRBJ1-4; 7 nucleotides agree with TRBD1. This CDR3 has 12 residues. J was trimmed by 7 bases and V by 8 bases; bases with no gene match: 4. Germline loops: CDR1 ENHRY, CDR2 SYGVKD. The CDR3 protein is CAIARQGEKLFF. Here the CDR3 DNA reads TGTGCCATCGCGCGACAGGGTGAAAAACTGTTTTTT.

The J gene is TRBJ2-7, the V gene TRBV9; a weak D match, TRBD2 (6 bases). The V gene's germline CDR1 is SGDLS and CDR2 YYNGEE. The CDR3 sequence is 14 residues long. Trimming cost V 3 bases and J 6 bases, with 16 bases left between them. CDR3 amino acids: CASSEFGGGSEQYF. The CDR3 nucleotides are TGTGCCAGCAGCGAGTTTGGGGGAGGCTCCGAGCAGTACTTC.

CDR3 nucleotides: TGTGCCAGCAGCCACAAAGAAACGGGGTTCGAAGGAGATACGCAGTATTTT. It is translated as CASSHKETGFEGDTQYF. The chain links TRBV9 to TRBJ2-3; D perhaps matches TRBD2 (5 bases). The germline CDR1 and CDR2 sequences are SGDLS and YYNGEE. The V end was cut by 4 bases, the J end by 5 bases, with 23 bases between. The CDR3 spans 17 residues.

The chain carries TRBV7-6 and TRBJ2-7, with 8 nucleotides matching TRBD1. Germline V lookup: CDR1 SGHVS, CDR2 FNYEAQ. CDR3 length: 15 amino acids. V was clipped by 5 bases and J by 5 bases; unmatched bases: 11. CDR3 nucleotide sequence: TGTGCCAGCAGCCATATCGACAGGGGTAGGAACGAGCAGTACTTC. Protein product: CASSHIDRGRNEQYF.

The V gene is TRBV5-4, the J gene TRBJ1-5, with D unresolved. The length of the CDR3 is 13 residues. V was pared by 0 bases and J by 4 bases, with 5 bases between. CDR1 and CDR2 (germline): SGHNT, YYREEE (reference sequence). CDR3 region: CASSLDRNQPQHF. DNA for the CDR3: TGTGCCAGCAGCTTGGACAGAAATCAGCCCCAGCATTTT.

The chain uses TRBV14 and TRBJ2-3; TRBD1 matches 7 bases. The CDR3 sequence is 14 residues long. After removal of 2 bases from V and 4 bases from J, the junction contained 3 bases not matched to a gene. Germline-derived CDR1 and CDR2 are SGHDN and FVKESK. CDR3 bases: TGTGCCAGCAGCCAATTGACAGGGTCAGATACGCAGTATTTT. Its translation: CASSQLTGSDTQYF.

This chain joins TRBV6-2 or TRBV6-3 and TRBJ2-5, with a tentative D call TRBD2 (5 bases). The V end lost 5 bases, the J end lost 1 base, and 14 bases lay between the germline ends. Looked up from germline, CDR1 is MNHEY and CDR2 is SVGEGT. This CDR3 contains 15 residues. CDR3 sequence: CASSMIRGIQETQYF. In DNA, the CDR3 is TGTGCCAGCAGTATGATCCGGGGTATCCAAGAGACCCAGTACTTC.

This clone was seen a few times. V and J are TRBV4-2 and TRBJ2-6; D not resolved. CDR3 length: 17 amino acids. Looked up from germline, CDR1 is LGHNA and CDR2 is YNFKEQ. Trimming left V 6 bases short and J 0 bases short, with 15 bases between. The CDR3 is CASSNTLDPSGANVLTF. DNA for the CDR3: TGTGCCAGCAGTAATACCCTAGATCCCTCTGGGGCCAACGTCCTGACTTTC.

The V call is TRBV14, the J call TRBJ2-6; TRBD1 agrees at 9 bases. Germline values: CDR1 SGHDN, CDR2 FVKESK. The CDR3 has 17 amino acids. V lost 4 bases to trimming and J lost 1 base; unmatched junction nucleotides: 5. The CDR3 region is CASSRTGGRSGANVLTF. The CDR3 nucleotides are TGTGCCAGCAGCCGCACAGGGGGCCGGTCTGGGGCCAACGTCCTGACTTTC.

The rearrangement joins TRBV29-1 to TRBJ1-1; 7 nucleotides match TRBD1. The CDR3 covers 14 residues. Germline lookup yields CDR1 SQVTM and CDR2 ANQGSEA. V lost 5 bases to trimming and J lost 0 bases; unmatched junction nucleotides: 6. CDR3 amino acids: CSVRQGGLNTEAFF. The CDR3 DNA reads as TGCAGCGTTCGCCAGGGGGGATTGAACACTGAAGCTTTCTTT.

This chain connects TRBV29-1 to TRBJ2-4, with 9 bases aligning to TRBD2. J lost 0 bases, V lost 8 bases, and 5 bases had no gene match. Germline V gene lookup returns CDR1 SQVTM and CDR2 ANQGSEA. This CDR3 has 14 residues. CDR3 in DNA: TGCAGCATCCAACTAGCGGGAGCCAAAAACATTCAGTACTTC. This gives the protein CSIQLAGAKNIQYF.

The chain is built from TRBV11-2 and TRBJ1-2; a possible D gene is TRBD1 (5 bases). V was pared by 5 bases and J by 4 bases, with 14 bases between. The CDR3 covers 14 residues. CDR1 SGHAT and CDR2 FQNNGV come from the germline V gene. CDR3 sequence reads: CASSPRGWGYGYTF. In nucleotides, the CDR3 is TGTGCCAGCAGCCCCCGGGGGTGGGGCTATGGCTACACCTTC.

The V gene is TRBV29-1, the J gene TRBJ1-4; D is possibly TRBD1 (5 bases). Germline V gene lookup returns CDR1 SQVTM and CDR2 ANQGSEA. Trimming took off 1 base at V and 11 bases at J, with 14 bases between the two ends. The CDR3 totals 13 residues. The CDR3 nucleotides read TGCAGCGTTGAAGGGGCAGGGAGGGCCAAACTGTTTTTT. This sequence encodes CSVEGAGRAKLFF.

This clone appeared a single time. V gene TRBV12-5 combines with J gene TRBJ2-5; tentatively, D is TRBD1 (6 bases). This CDR3 is built from 14 residues. Trimming pared 5 bases from V and 4 bases from J, leaving 14 bases between. CDR1 and CDR2 from the germline V gene are LGHNT and FRNRAP. The CDR3 sequence: CASGPKTGSETQYF. In nucleotides, the CDR3 is TGTGCTAGTGGTCCAAAGACAGGATCAGAGACCCAGTACTTC.

The chain recombines TRBV29-1 with TRBJ2-2; 12 positions match TRBD1. With 4 bases clipped from V and 1 base from J, the junction kept 1 base outside the gene matches. The V gene's germline CDR1 is SQVTM and CDR2 ANQGSEA. There are 15 residues in the CDR3. The CDR3 nucleotides read TGCAGCGTTGGGGACAGGGGGCGGAACACCGGGGAGCTGTTTTTT. Its translation: CSVGDRGRNTGELFF.

The rearrangement uses TRBV2 and TRBJ1-3; D unclear. Germline V CDR1 and CDR2: SNHLY, FYNNEI. V was pared by 6 bases and J by 4 bases, with 16 bases between. The CDR3 spans 15 residues. CDR3: CASRPDTGPGNTIYF. Written as DNA, the CDR3 is TGTGCCAGCAGGCCCGACACCGGCCCAGGAAACACCATATATTTT. Using reference TRBV2 and TRBJ1-3 for the parts outside the CDR3, the full variable domain is EPEVTQTPSHQVTQMGQEVILRCVPISNHLYFYWYRQILGQKVEFLVSFYNNEISEKSEIFDDQFSVERPDGSNFTLKIRSTKLEDSAMYFCASRPDTGPGNTIYFGEGSWLTVV.

This clone occurred once. The CDR3 region is CASSKDPGARGEETQYF. Here the CDR3 DNA reads TGTGCCAGCAGCAAAGACCCAGGGGCTCGGGGGGAGGAGACCCAGTACTTC. V usage is TRBV21-1 and J usage is TRBJ2-5; TRBD2, as called in the table, went unchecked against the DNA. TRBV21-1 is marked as a pseudogene. CDR3 length: 17 residues.

The rearrangement links TRBV18 to TRBJ2-1, with 7 bases aligning to TRBD1. Germline lookup yields CDR1 KGHSH and CDR2 LQKENI. The CDR3 sequence is 18 residues long. V trimming: 3 bases; J trimming: 0 bases; junction bases outside the gene matches: 11. The CDR3 here is CASSPFRDSSFSYNEQFF. DNA for the CDR3: TGTGCCAGCTCACCGTTCCGGGACAGTTCATTCTCCTACAATGAGCAGTTCTTC.

In the case of this clone: Mismatch with germline at one junction end may stem from a read error. The chain uses TRBV7-2 and TRBJ2-1, with 7 bases that match TRBD1. From germline, CDR1 is SGHTA and CDR2 FQGNSA. CDR3 length: 17 amino acids. This chain's CDR3 is CAGSSLLRGPGYNEQFF. CDR3 bases: TGTGCCGGCAGCTCCCTACTGAGGGGGCCGGGGTACAATGAGCAGTTCTTC.

The chain carries TRBV14 and TRBJ2-7, with TRBD2 matching over 12 bases. After removal of 0 bases from V and 1 base from J, the junction contained 4 bases not matched to a gene. The germline gives CDR1 SGHDN, CDR2 FVKESK. The CDR3 is made up of 17 amino acids. This CDR3 is CASSQDKLAGGSYEQYF. The CDR3 DNA reads TGTGCCAGCAGCCAAGATAAACTAGCGGGAGGTTCCTACGAGCAGTACTTC.

The V call is TRBV3-1 (or the pseudogene TRBV3-2), the J call TRBJ1-6; D may be TRBD1 (6 bases). This CDR3 has 15 amino acids. V lost 1 base to trimming and J lost 12 bases, with 16 bases between them. Germline CDR1 reads LGHDT; CDR2 reads YNNKEL (reference sequence). CDR3 in DNA: TGTGCCAGCAGCCAAGGTTGGACAGCCGGGGAACCCCTCCACTTT. It encodes CASSQGWTAGEPLHF.

The chain uses TRBV25-1 and TRBJ1-4, with 7 bases fitting TRBD1. The V and J ends lost 4 bases and 1 base, in that order; junction bases with no gene match: 0. The CDR3 is made up of 14 amino acids. CDR1 MGHDK and CDR2 SYGVNS come from the germline V gene. The CDR3: CASSAGGTNEKLFF. The CDR3 DNA follows: TGTGCCAGCAGTGCAGGGGGAACTAATGAAAAACTGTTTTTT.

The rearrangement joins TRBV7-9 to TRBJ2-5; 13 bases match TRBD2. CDR1 SEHNR and CDR2 FQNEAQ come from the germline V gene (reference sequence). The trim removed 3 bases at V and 5 bases at J, leaving 0 bases unmatched. The CDR3 contains 14 residues. CDR3 sequence: CASSLTSGRETQYF. Here the CDR3 DNA reads TGTGCCAGCAGCTTGACTAGCGGGAGGGAGACCCAGTACTTC.